This entry lists 20 T cell receptor beta chains sequenced from one sample in a study of immune heterogeneity within non-small cell lung tumors. Genomic DNA from bulk tumor acted as the template, and 450 to 700 ng was loaded per sample. Primary tumors were biopsied several times each, far apart, intraoperatively. Those enrolled were patients newly diagnosed with untreated non-small cell lung cancer and undergoing curative surgery. It was a multiplex PCR that amplified TCR beta CDR3, with 32 V and 13 J primers. TCRdb analysed the multiplex PCR reads with MiXCR anew, one entry per CDR3 protein. The sample shows about 3,400 distinct CDR3 sequences, about a third of them seen only once. Sequenced sample: lung tumor tissue. The receptors come from a man aged 65 to 79 with non-small cell lung cancer.

In its sample, this clonotype was seen a few times. This chain connects TRBV24-1 to TRBJ2-1, with TRBD2 matching over 12 bases. This CDR3 spans 16 amino acids. The germline gives CDR1 KGHDR, CDR2 SFDVKD. The V gene end was trimmed by 1 base and the J gene end by 9 bases; junction bases not matched to a gene: 6. CDR3 DNA sequence: TGTGCCACCAGTGATTTTTCTAGCGGGAGGGGAGGTGAGCAGTTCTTC. Protein sequence: CATSDFSSGRGGEQFF.

The gene calls are TRBV4-1 and TRBJ2-1; possible D gene TRBD1, 6 bases. Looked up from germline, CDR1 is MGHRA and CDR2 is YSYEKL. This CDR3 spans 18 amino acids. V was pared by 0 bases and J by 6 bases, with 21 bases between. For the CDR3, the DNA is TGCGCCAGCAGCCAAGAAGCTCCGGCGCAGGGGTTGGCCAATGAGCAGTTCTTC. Translated: CASSQEAPAQGLANEQFF.

The chain combines TRBV19 with TRBJ2-3, with no clear D. Germline V CDR1 and CDR2: LNHDA, SQIVND (reference sequence). Trimming removed 0 bases at V and 3 bases at J, with 10 bases between. The CDR3 consists of 15 residues. CDR3 region: CASSIDGSTTDTQYF. CDR3 in DNA: TGTGCCAGTAGTATAGACGGATCGACTACAGATACGCAGTATTTT. Based on the CDR3 plus reference TRBV19 and TRBJ2-3, the full variable domain is DGGITQSPKYLFRKEGQNVTLSCEQNLNHDAMYWYRQDPGQGLRLIYYSQIVNDFQKGDIAEGYSVSREKKESFPLTVTSAQKNPTAFYLCASSIDGSTTDTQYFGPGTRLTVL.

The table lists this clonotype with a few counts. The chain is built from TRBV28 and TRBJ2-3, with D perhaps TRBD2 (7 bases). Trimming pared 3 bases from V and 2 bases from J, leaving 12 bases between. From germline, CDR1 is MDHEN and CDR2 SYDVKM. The CDR3 extends over 15 amino acids. CDR3 region: CASSFSGGHTDTQYF. CDR3 nucleotide sequence: TGTGCCAGCAGTTTTTCGGGGGGACACACAGATACGCAGTATTTT.

The chain carries TRBV20-1 and TRBJ2-1; TRBD1 might be the D (5 bases). The CDR3 runs 14 residues. CDR1 is DFQATT, CDR2 SNEGSKA, per germline (reference sequence). Trimming took 1 base from V and 6 from J, leaving 13 bases between them. The DNA of the CDR3 is TGCAGTGCTAGAGCCCACAGGTCTGGCAATGAGCAGTTCTTC. Translated, it gives CSARAHRSGNEQFF.

V usage is TRBV12-3 or TRBV12-4 and J usage is TRBJ1-4; possible D gene TRBD1, 6 bases. The CDR3 has 15 residues. V was clipped by 6 bases and J by 8 bases, with 19 bases between them. This CDR3 is CASSPTGTQGEKLFF. CDR3 coding DNA: TGTGCCAGCAGCCCTACCGGGACCCAGGGGGAAAAACTGTTTTTT.

This clonotype was seen only a few times. The J gene is TRBJ2-7, the V gene TRBV20-1, with D tentatively TRBD1 (6 bases). The V end was cut by 6 bases, the J end by 2 bases, with 14 bases between. This CDR3 comprises 13 residues. Germline V lookup: CDR1 DFQATT, CDR2 SNEGSKA (reference sequence). In nucleotides, the CDR3 is TGCAGTGCCATTTACAGGGAGCCCTACGAGCAGTACTTC. Amino acid sequence: CSAIYREPYEQYF.

The rearrangement joins TRBV4-2 to TRBJ2-7; the D is unclear. Per germline, CDR1 LGHNA and CDR2 YNFKEQ. V shed 1 base and J shed 7 bases, with 14 bases lying between them. This CDR3 is built from 14 residues. In DNA form, the CDR3 reads TGTGCCAGCAGCCAAGTTCACCCAGAGAGGGAGCAGTACTTC. Translating gives CASSQVHPEREQYF.

The chain carries TRBV19 and TRBJ1-2; D ambiguous. This CDR3 is built from 16 residues. V shed 3 bases and J shed 0 bases, with 14 bases lying between them. Germline CDR1 and CDR2: LNHDA and SQIVND (reference sequence). In DNA, the CDR3 is TGTGCCAGTAGTATCCGGGCCACCCGTACTAACTATGGCTACACCTTC. Encoded protein: CASSIRATRTNYGYTF.

The chain carries TRBV6-1 and TRBJ2-5, with a weak D call TRBD1 (6 bases). This CDR3 region has 15 residues. The V gene's germline CDR1 is MNHNS and CDR2 SASEGT. V was cut by 5 bases and J by 4 bases, with 17 bases left in between. The CDR3 protein is CASSPRGGRGETQYF. Here the CDR3 DNA reads TGTGCCAGCAGTCCAAGAGGGGGACGGGGAGAGACCCAGTACTTC.

In its sample, this clonotype was seen a few times. DNA of the CDR3: TGCGGGGCGGAGGGGAGGGAGACCCAGTACTTC. Translation gives CGAEGRETQYF. This chain connects TRBV20-1 to TRBJ2-5; D might be TRBD2 (6 bases). This CDR3 spans 11 amino acids. Germline V CDR1 and CDR2: DFQATT, SNEGSKA (reference sequence).

This clonotype was seen a few times. The chain combines TRBV11-3 with TRBJ2-1; a possible D gene is TRBD1 (6 bases). The germline V and J ends were trimmed by 4 bases and 3 bases, with 10 bases remaining between them. The CDR3 contains 14 residues. In germline, CDR1 is SGHNT, CDR2 YENEEA. The CDR3: CASSSQGFYNEQFF. For the CDR3, the DNA is TGTGCCAGCAGCTCGCAGGGGTTCTACAATGAGCAGTTCTTC.

This sequence joins TRBV19 and TRBJ1-5; D uncertain. V lost 6 bases and J 0 bases, leaving 12 bases between the germline ends. From germline, CDR1 is LNHDA and CDR2 SQIVND (reference sequence). The CDR3 spans 15 residues. The CDR3 DNA follows: TGTGCCAGTAGGAAGGCTCCTTATAGCAATCAGCCCCAGCATTTT. It encodes CASRKAPYSNQPQHF.

The V and J genes are TRBV4-1 and TRBJ2-7, with TRBD1 matching 7 bases. Unmatched junction bases numbered 16, after V lost 1 base and J lost 4 bases. Looked up from germline, CDR1 is MGHRA and CDR2 is YSYEKL. The CDR3 has 18 residues. In DNA, the CDR3 is TGCGCCAGCAGCCAAGGCAGGGGGTATTCGGATGGTGGATACGAGCAGTACTTC. Protein sequence: CASSQGRGYSDGGYEQYF.

V gene TRBV4-1 combines with J gene TRBJ2-7; 7 positions match TRBD1. Germline V gives CDR1 MGHRA, CDR2 YSYEKL. The CDR3 extends over 14 amino acids. V lost 3 bases and J lost 3; bases outside the gene matches: 5. CDR3 in DNA: TGCGCCAGCAGCCATCACCGGGACAGCTACGAGCAGTACTTC. Translation gives CASSHHRDSYEQYF.

This sequence joins TRBV3-1 and TRBJ1-5; TRBD1 aligns across 8 bases. CDR1 and CDR2 from the germline V gene are LGHDT and YNNKEL (reference sequence). Trimming took 3 bases from V and 6 from J; bases not matched to a gene: 4. The CDR3 totals 14 residues. The chain's CDR3 is CASSHSGGGQPQHF. Here the CDR3 DNA reads TGTGCCAGCAGCCACTCAGGGGGCGGTCAGCCCCAGCATTTT.

This clonotype was seen a few times. This chain uses TRBV27 with TRBJ2-4, with D unclear. Looked up from germline, CDR1 is MNHEY and CDR2 is SMNVEV (reference sequence). CDR3 size: 13 residues. With 8 bases removed from V and 1 base from J, the gap between germline ends came to 9 bases. CDR3 amino acids: CASQPSAKNIQYF. The CDR3 region has the DNA TGTGCCAGCCAACCTTCGGCCAAAAACATTCAGTACTTC.

In its sample, this clonotype was seen once. An end of the junction does not agree with germline; a read error may underlie this. CDR3 sequence: CDSSYGGGSYEQYF. The CDR3 nucleotides read TGTGACAGCAGTTACGGTGGGGGATCCTACGAGCAGTACTTC. The rearrangement links TRBV6-2 or TRBV6-3 to TRBJ2-7; D possibly matches TRBD1 or TRBD2 (5 bases each). Germline V CDR1 and CDR2: MNHEY, SVGEGT. The CDR3 has 14 amino acids.

A few counts support this clonotype. The rearrangement links TRBV28 to TRBJ2-7; D not certain. The length of the CDR3 is 12 residues. Trimming pared 7 bases from V and 0 bases from J, leaving 7 bases between. Germline assignment: CDR1 MDHEN and CDR2 SYDVKM. This CDR3 is CASTLSSYEQYF. The CDR3 DNA follows: TGTGCCAGCACCCTGAGCTCCTACGAGCAGTACTTC.

This clonotype has a handful of counts. The chain employs TRBV19 and TRBJ2-7; D is undetermined. The CDR3 totals 14 residues. V was shortened by 3 bases and J by 2 bases, with 11 bases between the two germline ends. Germline CDR1 reads LNHDA; CDR2 reads SQIVND (reference sequence). CDR3 loop: CASSIRWGTYEQYF. The DNA of the CDR3 is TGTGCCAGTAGTATCCGTTGGGGTACCTACGAGCAGTACTTC.